The sample holds a few counts of the clone carrying this T cell receptor beta chain. The target antigen is unknown. These data belong to a study of cytomegalovirus exposure and HLA in healthy donors. About the research overall: The 110 or so validation repertoires were produced on the same platform as the 650 to 800 repertoires of the first cohort. This was reported in a later analysis.

Sequencing was performed with immunoSEQ multiplex PCR; in TCRdb, only in-frame clones are kept and a portion is missing. The top ten clones hold less than 2% of a sample with fewer than 140,000 clones, around 89% of them seen once. From germline, CDR1 is WNHNN and CDR2 SYGVQD (reference sequence). This CDR3 is 12 amino acids long. The V and J ends lost 10 bases and 5 bases respectively, with 14 bases between them. Overall study results and limits: In a later analysis, first-cohort TCR clusters were found to tend to co-occur in the 90 to 150 validation repertoires.

This chain joins TRBV10-1 and TRBJ1-2; D remains unclear. The sample taken for sequencing was PBMCs. The origin of this receptor is a woman aged 18-29 years in good health and CMV-seropositive. The CDR3: CAKTTARYGYTF. The DNA for the CDR3 is TGCGCCAAGACGACGGCTAGATATGGCTACACCTTC.